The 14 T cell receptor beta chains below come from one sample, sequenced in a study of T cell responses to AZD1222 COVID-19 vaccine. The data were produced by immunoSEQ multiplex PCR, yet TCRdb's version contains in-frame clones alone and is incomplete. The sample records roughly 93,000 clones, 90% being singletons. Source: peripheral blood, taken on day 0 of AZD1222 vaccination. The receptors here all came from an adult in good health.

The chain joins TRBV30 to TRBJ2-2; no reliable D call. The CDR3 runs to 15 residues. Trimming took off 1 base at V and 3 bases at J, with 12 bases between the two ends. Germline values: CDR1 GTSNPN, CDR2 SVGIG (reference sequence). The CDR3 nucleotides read TGTGCCTGGAGTGGGTCGCGGTTCGACACCGGGGAGCTGTTTTTT. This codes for CAWSGSRFDTGELFF.

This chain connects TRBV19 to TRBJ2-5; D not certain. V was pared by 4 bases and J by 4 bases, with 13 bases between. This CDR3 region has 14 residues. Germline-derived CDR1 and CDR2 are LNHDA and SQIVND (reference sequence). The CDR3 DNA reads TGTGCCAGTAGTAATGCCCTAGTGGGAGAGACCCAGTACTTC. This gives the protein CASSNALVGETQYF.

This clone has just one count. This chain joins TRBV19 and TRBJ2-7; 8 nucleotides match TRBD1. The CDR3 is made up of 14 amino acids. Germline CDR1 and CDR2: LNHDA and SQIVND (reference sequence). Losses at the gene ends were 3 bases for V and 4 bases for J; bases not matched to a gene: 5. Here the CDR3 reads CASSIRTGPYEQYF. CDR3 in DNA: TGTGCCAGTAGTATTAGGACAGGGCCTTACGAGCAGTACTTC.

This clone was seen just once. The CDR3 DNA is TGTGCCAGCAGCTTCGGTAGCGGGAGCAACCAAGAGACCCAGTACTTC. Amino acids: CASSFGSGSNQETQYF. J is TRBJ2-5 and V is TRBV7-2; TRBD2 matches at 9 bases. This CDR3 has 16 residues. Germline V lookup: CDR1 SGHTA, CDR2 FQGNSA. Unmatched junction bases numbered 5, after V lost 3 bases and J lost 0 bases.

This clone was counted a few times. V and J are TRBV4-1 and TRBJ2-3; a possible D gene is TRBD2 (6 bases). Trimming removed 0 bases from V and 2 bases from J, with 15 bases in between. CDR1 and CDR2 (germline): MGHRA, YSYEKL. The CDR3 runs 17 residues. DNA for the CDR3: TGCGCCAGCAGCCAAGATCTAGCGTATAGTGACACAGATACGCAGTATTTT. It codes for CASSQDLAYSDTDTQYF.

CDR3 amino acids: CASPPVVCYEQYF. As DNA, the CDR3 is TGTGCCAGCCCCCCGGTTGTGTGTTACGAGCAGTACTTC. The rearrangement links TRBV18 to TRBJ2-7, with no clear D. Germline V lookup: CDR1 KGHSH, CDR2 LQKENI. This CDR3 contains 13 residues. Trimming took 8 bases from V and 4 from J, leaving 15 bases between them.

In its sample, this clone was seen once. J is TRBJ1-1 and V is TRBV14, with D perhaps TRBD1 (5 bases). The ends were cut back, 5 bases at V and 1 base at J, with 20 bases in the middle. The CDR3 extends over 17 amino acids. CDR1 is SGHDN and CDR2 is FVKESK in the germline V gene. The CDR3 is CASSKRGQVRANTEAFF. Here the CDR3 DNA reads TGTGCCAGCAGCAAACGTGGACAAGTCAGGGCGAACACTGAAGCTTTCTTT.

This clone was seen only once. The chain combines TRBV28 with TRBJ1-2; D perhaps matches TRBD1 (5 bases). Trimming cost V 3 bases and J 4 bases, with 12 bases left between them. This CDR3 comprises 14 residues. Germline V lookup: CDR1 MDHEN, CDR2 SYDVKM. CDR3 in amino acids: CASSFSGAPYGYTF. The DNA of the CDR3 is TGTGCCAGCAGTTTTAGTGGGGCCCCCTATGGCTACACCTTC.

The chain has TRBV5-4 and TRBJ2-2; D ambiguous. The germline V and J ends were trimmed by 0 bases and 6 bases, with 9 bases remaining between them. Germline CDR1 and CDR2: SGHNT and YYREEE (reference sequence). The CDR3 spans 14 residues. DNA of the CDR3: TGTGCCAGCAGCTTGGGGCAGTTCTCCGGGGAGCTGTTTTTT. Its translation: CASSLGQFSGELFF.

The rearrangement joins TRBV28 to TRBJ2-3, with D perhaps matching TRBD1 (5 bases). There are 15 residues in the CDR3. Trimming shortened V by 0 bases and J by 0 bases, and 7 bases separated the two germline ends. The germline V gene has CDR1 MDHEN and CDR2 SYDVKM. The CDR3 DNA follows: TGTGCCAGCAGTTTATGGGACAATAGCACAGATACGCAGTATTTT. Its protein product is CASSLWDNSTDTQYF. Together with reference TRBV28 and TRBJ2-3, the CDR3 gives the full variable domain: DVKVTQSSRYLVKRTGEKVFLECVQDMDHENMFWYRQDPGLGLRLIYFSYDVKMKEKGDIPEGYSVSREKKERFSLILESASTNQTSMYLCASSLWDNSTDTQYFGPGTRLTVL.

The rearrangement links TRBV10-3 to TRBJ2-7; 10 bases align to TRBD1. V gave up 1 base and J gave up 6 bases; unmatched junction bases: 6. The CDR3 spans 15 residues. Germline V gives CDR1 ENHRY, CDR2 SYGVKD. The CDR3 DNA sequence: TGTGCCATCAGTGAGTTGGGGACAGGGGTGGGCGAGCAGTACTTC. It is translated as CAISELGTGVGEQYF.

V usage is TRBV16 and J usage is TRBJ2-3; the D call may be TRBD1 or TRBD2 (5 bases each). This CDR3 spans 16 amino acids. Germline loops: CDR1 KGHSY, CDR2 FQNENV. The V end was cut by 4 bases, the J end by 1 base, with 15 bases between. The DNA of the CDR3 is TGTGCCAGCAGCCCCCGAGGGCAGGGAGGCACAGATACGCAGTATTTT. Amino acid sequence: CASSPRGQGGTDTQYF.

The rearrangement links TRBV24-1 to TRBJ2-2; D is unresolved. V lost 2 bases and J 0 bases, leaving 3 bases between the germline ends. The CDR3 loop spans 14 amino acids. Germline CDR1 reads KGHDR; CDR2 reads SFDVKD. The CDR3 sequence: CATSDYPNTGELFF. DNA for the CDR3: TGTGCCACCAGTGATTACCCGAACACCGGGGAGCTGTTTTTT.

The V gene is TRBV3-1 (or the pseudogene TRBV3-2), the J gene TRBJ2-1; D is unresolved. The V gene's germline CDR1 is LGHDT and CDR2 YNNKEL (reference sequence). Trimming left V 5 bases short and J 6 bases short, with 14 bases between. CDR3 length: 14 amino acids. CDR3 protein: CASSLLRACNEQFF. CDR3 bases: TGTGCCAGCAGCTTACTACGGGCTTGCAATGAGCAGTTCTTC.